This TCR beta chain was sequenced during a study of CD8+ T cells in alopecia areata. The length of the CDR3 is 17 residues. Per germline, CDR1 LGHNA and CDR2 YNLKQL (reference sequence). The J segment lost 0 bases and the V segment lost 0 bases, leaving 4 bases of the junction unmatched. In each case, RNA was isolated and then reverse transcribed into cDNA as the sequencing template. Clones were sequenced by immunoSEQ multiplex PCR, and TCRdb holds only the in-frame ones, with some missing. Recorded here are 290,000 or so clones, none singletons. This clone came up a few times. Its matching antigen is unknown. The genes are named according to mouse. Read data end 4 residues before the CDR3 end; the end is taken from the germline J gene. Using CD4, CD8alpha, NKG2D, NKG2ACE and other markers, pooled cutaneous lymph node cells were sorted. Study-wide results and caveats: Scalp lesions, especially in alopecia totalis/universalis, had higher clonality than normal scalp.

Material: CD4+ T cells sorted from a lymph node. The sequence came from a C3H/HeJ mouse with alopecia areata. Strain haplotype at MHC: H2-k. The chain is built from TRBV5 and TRBJ2-3, with 9 nucleotides matching TRBD1. The CDR3 loop is CASSQDKGQGSAETLYF. The sequenced CDR3 bases are TGTGCCAGCAGCCAAGATAAGGGACAGGGAAGTGCAGAA.